This T cell receptor beta chain was captured in a study of T cell responses to AZD1222 COVID-19 vaccine. At the level of the study: Pooling of second doses given at about 4 or about 12 weeks was done. General study results and limits: Clonal diversity may have been underestimated, and the donors were mostly white British, with more females than males. Of the AZD1222 recipients, only 5 or 6 were seropositive at baseline.

For this clone: Its antigen is undetermined.

The V gene end was trimmed by 4 bases and the J gene end by 2 bases; junction bases not matched to a gene: 9. CDR1 is SGHRS, CDR2 YFSETQ, per germline. This CDR3 region has 15 residues. Sequencing was performed with immunoSEQ multiplex PCR; in TCRdb, only in-frame clones are kept and a portion is missing. The sample contains about 170,000 clones, just under 95% of which appear only once. This rearrangement joins TRBV5-1 to TRBJ2-7; 7 positions match TRBD2. The source is an adult in good health. The sequencing used peripheral blood, collected on day 0 of AZD1222 vaccination. The CDR3 DNA reads as TGCGCCAGCAGCCCCCAACCCGGGACTACCTACGAGCAGTACTTC. This encodes CASSPQPGTTYEQYF.